These 5 T cell receptor beta chains were all obtained from the same sample, sequenced in a study of graft-versus-host responses after intestinal transplantation. Measured with immunoSEQ multiplex PCR; TCRdb has only the in-frame clones, and not every one. This sample yields over 100,000 clones, of which approximately 92% are seen a single time; roughly 0.11% belongs to the top ten. Antigens of these TCRs are unknown. The sequences come from unstimulated CD4+ T cells sorted from spleen or lymph node cells, collected before intestinal transplant. The receptors originated from a human donor who received an intestinal transplant.

The chain joins TRBV25-1 to TRBJ2-5; TRBD2 agrees at 9 bases. The CDR3 spans 15 residues. Germline V gene lookup returns CDR1 MGHDK and CDR2 SYGVNS. CDR3 nucleotides: TGTGCTTCAAAGGGCGCGGGAGGGGACTTAGAGACCCAGTACTTC. Translating gives CASKGAGGDLETQYF. The variable domain in full, with the rest retrieved from reference TRBV25-1 and TRBJ2-5, is EADIYQTPRYLVIGTGKKITLECSQTMGHDKMYWYQQDPGMELHLIHYSYGVNSTEKGDLSSESTVSRIRTEHFPLTLESARPSHTSQYLCASKGAGGDLETQYFGPGTRLLVL.

This chain uses TRBV30 with TRBJ2-2, with D uncertain. This CDR3 is 14 amino acids long. With 4 bases removed from V and 1 base from J, the gap between germline ends came to 10 bases. Germline CDR1 is GTSNPN and CDR2 is SVGIG (reference sequence). The CDR3 DNA is TGTGCCTGGATTGTGGACGAGAACACCGGGGAGCTGTTTTTT. Amino acid sequence: CAWIVDENTGELFF. Drawing the rest from reference TRBV30 and TRBJ2-2, the complete variable domain is SQTIHQWPATLVQPVGSPLSLECTVEGTSNPNLYWYRQAAGRGLQLLFYSVGIGQISSEVPQNLSASRPQDRQFILSSKKLLLSDSGFYLCAWIVDENTGELFFGEGSRLTVL.

The chain is built from TRBV4-1 and TRBJ1-1; 10 bases are shared with TRBD1. Trimming removed 0 bases from V and 5 bases from J; junction bases left unmatched: 6. The CDR3 has 16 residues. CDR1 is MGHRA and CDR2 is YSYEKL in the germline V gene. CDR3 bases: TGCGCCAGCAGCCAAGATCCGGACAGGGGGAGGACTGAAGCTTTCTTT. It encodes CASSQDPDRGRTEAFF.

The chain is built from TRBV21-1 and TRBJ1-5. TRBV21-1 is described as a pseudogene. CDR3 length: 14 amino acids. The CDR3 sequence is CASSKGGCRQPQHF. CDR3 nucleotides: TGTGCCAGCAGCAAAGGTGGGTGCCGACAGCCCCAGCATTTT.

The chain recombines TRBV2 with TRBJ2-3, with 9 positions matching TRBD2. The CDR3 spans 14 residues. CDR1 and CDR2 (germline): SNHLY, FYNNEI. With 7 bases clipped from V and 5 bases from J, the junction kept 7 bases outside the gene matches. The CDR3 region is CASTRAGGQDTQYF. In nucleotides, the CDR3 is TGTGCCAGCACGAGGGCGGGAGGGCAAGATACGCAGTATTTT.